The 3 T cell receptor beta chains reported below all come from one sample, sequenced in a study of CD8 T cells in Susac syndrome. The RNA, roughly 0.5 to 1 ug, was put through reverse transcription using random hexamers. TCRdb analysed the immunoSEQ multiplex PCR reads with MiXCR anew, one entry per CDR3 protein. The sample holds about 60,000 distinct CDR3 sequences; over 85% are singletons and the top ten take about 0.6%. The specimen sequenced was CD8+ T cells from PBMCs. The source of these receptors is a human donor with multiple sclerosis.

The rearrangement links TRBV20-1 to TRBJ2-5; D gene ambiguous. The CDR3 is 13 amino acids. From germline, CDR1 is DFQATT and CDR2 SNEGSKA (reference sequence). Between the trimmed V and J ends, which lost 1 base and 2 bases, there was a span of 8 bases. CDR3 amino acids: CSARGAVQETQYF. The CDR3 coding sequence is TGCAGTGCTAGAGGCGCGGTACAAGAGACCCAGTACTTC.

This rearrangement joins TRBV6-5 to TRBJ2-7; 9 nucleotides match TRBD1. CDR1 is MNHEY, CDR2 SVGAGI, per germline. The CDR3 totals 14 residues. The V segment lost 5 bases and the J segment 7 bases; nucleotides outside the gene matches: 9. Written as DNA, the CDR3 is TGTGCCAGCAGTCCCGGGACAGGGATAAGTGAGCAGTACTTC. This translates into CASSPGTGISEQYF.

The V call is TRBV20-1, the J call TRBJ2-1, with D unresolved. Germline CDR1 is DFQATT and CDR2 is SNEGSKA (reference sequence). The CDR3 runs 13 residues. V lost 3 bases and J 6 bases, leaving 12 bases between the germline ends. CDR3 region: CSASLPNLNEQFF. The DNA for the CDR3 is TGCAGTGCTAGCCTCCCGAACCTCAATGAGCAGTTCTTC.